This T cell receptor beta chain is drawn from a study of regulatory T cells in long-lasting Graves disease. Trimming at V came to 1 base and at J to 7 bases, leaving 6 bases not matched to a gene. The CDR3 runs to 15 residues. In building TCR beta libraries, iRepertoire HTBI primers were used together with Arm-PCR of CDR3 regions. A single record per CDR3 protein comes from TCRdb applying MiXCR to the multiplex PCR reads. The sample lists 430,000 or so distinct CDR3 sequences, 21% occurring once. Noted time point: persistent/refractory GD, antithyroid drugs over 5 years with positive TRAb. After RNA was extracted from PBMCs, the TCR library was made from it.

The chain has TRBV12-3 or TRBV12-4 and TRBJ1-5, with 8 bases fitting TRBD1. Sample: peripheral blood mononuclear cells (PBMCs), taken when the disease was refractory, from a patient treated with antithyroid drugs. The clonotype comes from a female donor with Graves disease. CDR3 in DNA: TGTGCCAGCAGTTTAGGGACAGGGCGACGACAGCCCCAGCATTTT. It translates to CASSLGTGRRQPQHF.